This TCR beta chain was sequenced during a study of blood T cell repertoires in COVID-19. On the study more broadly: The United States, Italy and Spain provided the acute and convalescent COVID-19 samples. The analysed material was cDNA or gDNA that came from T cells, B-cell-depleted T cells, or PBMCs.

Per the germline V gene, CDR1 is SGHNT and CDR2 is YYREEE (reference sequence). This CDR3 is 15 amino acids long. Trimming removed 4 bases at V and 2 bases at J, with 16 bases between. As originally analysed: The assay estimated nucleated cells by amplifying reference gene primers. Method: immunoSEQ multiplex PCR; TCRdb's copy keeps in-frame clones and lacks some. V and J calls and clone size are given by that table; D and trimming were obtained from the DNA. The sample includes about 120,000 clones, around three quarters seen only once; the top ten take about 2.2%. Source material: peripheral blood. The chain uses TRBV5-4 and TRBJ2-7, with a possible D match to TRBD1 (6 bases). This TCR was sampled from a woman in her 70s with acute or convalescent COVID-19. Here the CDR3 reads CASSPDSGATYEQYF. CDR3 in DNA: TGTGCCAGCAGCCCGGACAGCGGTGCTACCTACGAGCAGTACTTC.